Listed here are 15 T cell receptor beta chains from one sample, sequenced in a study of read filtering for tumor transcriptome and immune sequencing. The library was built from about 370 ng RNA with molecular barcoded adaptors for alpha/delta and beta/gamma chains. In TCRdb, the reads were re-called with MiXCR into one record per CDR3 protein. This sample has 350 to 500 distinct CDR3 sequences; 83% occur once, and the top ten carry roughly 20%. The sample comprised a population of CD138-negative cells sorted from bone marrow. All receptors come from a donor aged 40 or older with multiple myeloma. This table probably holds off-target reads from a library built for another chain.

In this sample, this clonotype turned up a few times. The V call is TRBV29-1, the J call TRBJ1-1, with D unclear. This CDR3 spans 14 amino acids. V was shortened by 6 bases and J by 0 bases, with 14 bases between the two germline ends. Germline V CDR1 and CDR2: SQVTM, ANQGSEA. Written as DNA, the CDR3 is TGCAGCGTCGCACCAGAGAATCTGAACACTGAAGCTTTCTTT. The encoded protein is CSVAPENLNTEAFF.

The table lists this clonotype with a count of one. The genes are TRBV28 and TRBJ2-7; TRBD1 agrees at 8 bases. Per germline, CDR1 MDHEN and CDR2 SYDVKM. This CDR3 region has 15 residues. V shed 0 bases, J shed 3 bases, and the junction held 4 bases outside the gene matches. This chain's CDR3 is CASSLWGTGNYEQYF. CDR3 nucleotide sequence: TGTGCCAGCAGTTTATGGGGGACAGGCAACTACGAGCAGTACTTC.

The gene calls are TRBV5-1 and TRBJ2-1, with 14 positions matching TRBD2. There are 18 residues in the CDR3. Trimming took 0 bases from V and 2 from J; bases not matched to a gene: 4. CDR1 and CDR2 (germline): SGHRS, YFSETQ. The DNA of the CDR3 is TGCGCCAGCAGCTTGGTGGGACTAGCGGGGGTCCCCTACAATGAGCAGTTCTTC. Translation gives CASSLVGLAGVPYNEQFF.

The J gene is TRBJ1-1, the V gene TRBV12-3 or TRBV12-4; D ambiguous. Trimming removed 5 bases at V and 0 bases at J, with 10 bases between. There are 14 residues in the CDR3. DNA for the CDR3: TGTGCCAGCAGTCCAAGGTCTCTGAACACTGAAGCTTTCTTT. This sequence encodes CASSPRSLNTEAFF.

In DNA, the CDR3 is TGCGCCAGCACCCCGACAGGGGTAAGCACTGAAGCTTTCTTT. Translating it yields CASTPTGVSTEAFF. This chain uses TRBV5-1 with TRBJ1-1, with TRBD1 matching over 8 bases. From germline, CDR1 is SGHRS and CDR2 YFSETQ. The CDR3 has 14 residues. V shed 6 bases and J 4 bases; nucleotides not matched to a gene: 8.

CDR3 residues: CASSLGDRSPLHF. CDR3 bases: TGTGCCAGCAGTTTAGGGGACCGGTCACCCCTCCACTTT. This chain links TRBV28 with TRBJ1-6; D might be TRBD1 (5 bases). The ends were cut back, 2 bases at V and 10 bases at J, with 9 bases in the middle. Germline values: CDR1 MDHEN, CDR2 SYDVKM. This CDR3 is built from 13 residues.

This clonotype was observed a single time. V is TRBV29-1 and J is TRBJ2-1; 7 bases align to TRBD1. Trimming cost V 5 bases and J 6 bases; bases outside gene matches: 1. This CDR3 contains 11 residues. CDR1 is SQVTM, CDR2 ANQGSEA, per germline. For the CDR3, the DNA is TGCAGCGTTCGGACAGGCAATGAGCAGTTCTTC. Its protein is CSVRTGNEQFF.

The chain's CDR3 is CASSLDREGGGYTF. The CDR3 DNA is TGTGCCAGCAGCTTAGATCGCGAGGGTGGCGGCTACACCTTC. The J gene is TRBJ1-2, the V gene TRBV11-2; D uncertain. The germline V gene encodes CDR1 SGHAT and CDR2 FQNNGV. The CDR3 spans 14 residues. Deletions cut 0 bases from V and 8 bases from J, with 13 bases between. Full variable domain (remainder filled in from reference TRBV11-2 and TRBJ1-2): EAGVAQSPRYKIIEKRQSVAFWCNPISGHATLYWYQQILGQGPKLLIQFQNNGVVDDSQLPKDRFSAERLKGVDSTLKIQPAKLEDSAVYLCASSLDREGGGYTFGSGTRLTVV.

V is TRBV29-1 and J is TRBJ1-1; 10 bases align to TRBD1. V gave up 5 bases and J gave up 3 bases; unmatched junction bases: 6. This CDR3 spans 14 amino acids. Germline CDR1 and CDR2: SQVTM and ANQGSEA. CDR3 loop: CSVWTGTGDTEAFF. The CDR3 bases are TGCAGCGTTTGGACAGGGACAGGGGACACTGAAGCTTTCTTT. Full variable domain (missing parts from reference TRBV29-1 and TRBJ1-1): SAVISQKPSRDICQRGTSLTIQCQVDSQVTMMFWYRQQPGQSLTLIATANQGSEATYESGFVIDKFPISRPNLTFSTLTVSNMSPEDSSIYLCSVWTGTGDTEAFFGQGTRLTVV.

The J gene is TRBJ1-2, the V gene TRBV19; 8 bases fit TRBD1. Germline V gives CDR1 LNHDA, CDR2 SQIVND (reference sequence). The V segment lost 10 bases and the J segment 1 base; nucleotides outside the gene matches: 14. The length of the CDR3 is 16 residues. The CDR3 region has the DNA TGTGCCACAAAGACAGGGGACAGTGTTTATAACTATGGCTACACCTTC. Amino acid sequence: CATKTGDSVYNYGYTF.

V usage is TRBV28 and J usage is TRBJ1-1; 7 bases fit TRBD1. Trimming at V came to 7 bases and at J to 3 bases, leaving 8 bases not matched to a gene. The CDR3 length is 14 residues. CDR1 and CDR2 from the germline V gene are MDHEN and SYDVKM. The CDR3 DNA reads TGTGCCAGCAACCCAGCGGGACAGTACACTGAAGCTTTCTTT. As protein: CASNPAGQYTEAFF. The complete variable domain, with remaining parts taken from reference TRBV28 and TRBJ1-1, reads DVKVTQSSRYLVKRTGEKVFLECVQDMDHENMFWYRQDPGLGLRLIYFSYDVKMKEKGDIPEGYSVSREKKERFSLILESASTNQTSMYLCASNPAGQYTEAFFGQGTRLTVV.

This clonotype was counted once. This sequence joins TRBV5-6 and TRBJ1-1, with a tentative D call TRBD1 (5 bases). Germline assignment: CDR1 SGHDT and CDR2 YYEEEE. The CDR3 runs 16 residues. V dropped 4 bases and J dropped 1 base, with 17 bases sitting between them. The CDR3 is CASSPWGGGRNTEAFF. The CDR3 DNA reads TGTGCCAGCAGCCCCTGGGGGGGGGGGAGGAACACTGAAGCTTTCTTT.

The chain couples TRBV12-3 or TRBV12-4 to TRBJ2-2, with D hard to call. Between the trimmed V and J ends, which lost 5 bases and 6 bases, there was a span of 7 bases. The CDR3 is 12 residues long. The CDR3 here is CASSLQPGELFF. CDR3 nucleotide sequence: TGTGCCAGCAGTCTTCAGCCCGGGGAGCTGTTTTTT.

The V call is TRBV6-1, the J call TRBJ2-1, with 8 nucleotides matching TRBD2. V gave up 6 bases and J gave up 0 bases; unmatched junction bases: 7. Germline V CDR1 and CDR2: MNHNS, SASEGT. The CDR3 runs to 16 residues. In DNA form, the CDR3 reads TGTGCCAGCAGCGTAGCGGGGATGAGCTCCTACAATGAGCAGTTCTTC. This codes for CASSVAGMSSYNEQFF.

The count of this clonotype is one. The genes are TRBV12-3 or TRBV12-4 and TRBJ2-1; D is undetermined. V was cut by 7 bases and J by 6 bases, with 13 bases left in between. This CDR3 has 13 residues. The CDR3 sequence: CASNLSPGNEQFF. The CDR3 DNA follows: TGTGCCAGCAACCTTTCGCCCGGCAATGAGCAGTTCTTC.